This T cell receptor beta chain was sequenced in a study of response to subunit inactivated influenza vaccine. The germline V gene encodes CDR1 MDHEN and CDR2 SYDVKM. The CDR3 length is 19 residues. Unmatched junction bases numbered 12, after V lost 4 bases and J lost 1 base. TCRdb processed the RT-PCR reads anew with MiXCR; each CDR3 protein has one entry. The sample yields roughly 630,000 distinct CDR3 sequences, 11% to 15% seen once. This clonotype was detected a few times. Material: PBMCs from blood, obtained 14 to 15 days before vaccination. The chain joins TRBV28 to TRBJ2-5; 13 bases agree with TRBD2. The clonotype originates from a man aged 50 or older who received an inactivated influenza vaccine. CDR3 DNA: TGTGCCAGCAGTTCGTCCCCCAGCACTAGCGGGAGGGCCCAAGAGACCCAGTACTTC. Translated, it gives CASSSSPSTSGRAQETQYF. Using reference TRBV28 and TRBJ2-5 for the parts outside the CDR3, the full variable domain is DVKVTQSSRYLVKRTGEKVFLECVQDMDHENMFWYRQDPGLGLRLIYFSYDVKMKEKGDIPEGYSVSREKKERFSLILESASTNQTSMYLCASSSSPSTSGRAQETQYFGPGTRLLVL.